Described below is a single T cell receptor (beta chain) sequence and its context. Its antigen remains unidentified. The method was immunoSEQ multiplex PCR; TCRdb's version includes in-frame clones alone and lacks a portion of them. The profile shows more than 250,000 clones, about 90% of them singletons. The study drew the donors from its 120-subject validation cohort, separate from the roughly 700-subject first cohort. V was clipped by 0 bases and J by 3 bases, with 7 bases between them. The CDR3 is made up of 14 amino acids. Germline loops: CDR1 SGHRS, CDR2 YFSETQ. The data belong to a study of cytomegalovirus exposure and HLA in healthy donors. Looking at the study overall: A subsequent analysis stated that the 100 to 150 validation repertoires were run on the same platform as the roughly 620 first-cohort repertoires. General study results and limits: Associated with cytomegalovirus, according to the listing, were 170 or so TCR beta chains.

This TCR came from a woman in her 30s in good health and CMV-seropositive. V is TRBV5-1 and J is TRBJ2-4; no definite D call. The sequencing input was PBMCs. The CDR3 loop reads CASSLVGGKNIQYF. The DNA for the CDR3 is TGCGCCAGCAGCTTGGTGGGCGGCAAAAACATTCAGTACTTC.